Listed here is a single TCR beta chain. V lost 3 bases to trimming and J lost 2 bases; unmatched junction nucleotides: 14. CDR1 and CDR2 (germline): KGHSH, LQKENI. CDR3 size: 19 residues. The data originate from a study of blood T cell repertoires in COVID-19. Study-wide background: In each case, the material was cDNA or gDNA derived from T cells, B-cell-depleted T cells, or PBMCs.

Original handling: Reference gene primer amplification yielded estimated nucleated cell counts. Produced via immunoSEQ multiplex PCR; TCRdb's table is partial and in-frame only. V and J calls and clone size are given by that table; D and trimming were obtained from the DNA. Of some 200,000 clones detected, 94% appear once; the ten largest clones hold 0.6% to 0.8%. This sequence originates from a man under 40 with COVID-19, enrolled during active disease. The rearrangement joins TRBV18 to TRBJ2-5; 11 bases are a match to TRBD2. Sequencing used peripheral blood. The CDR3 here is CASSPTASGGPWGQETQYF. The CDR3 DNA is TGTGCCAGCTCACCGACGGCTAGCGGGGGGCCCTGGGGTCAAGAGACCCAGTACTTC.